Below, 8 T cell receptor beta chains from the same sample are listed, as sequenced in a study of shared clonotypes between healthy human individuals. Some clones are missing from TCRdb's copy, which holds only in-frame ones; the method was immunoSEQ multiplex PCR. The repertoire holds about 490,000 clones, with about 78% as singletons. Sample: PBMCs. These receptors were obtained from a woman between 35 and 50 years old in good health. Some clones in this sample may be carry-over from other donors' samples.

The chain has TRBV6-1 and TRBJ2-7; no reliable D call. Germline values: CDR1 MNHNS, CDR2 SASEGT. There are 13 residues in the CDR3. V lost 5 bases to trimming and J lost 7 bases, with 15 bases between them. The CDR3 DNA is TGTGCCAGCAGTAGGCAGACCGCTGTTGAGCAGTACTTC. Translating gives CASSRQTAVEQYF.

This chain connects TRBV10-1 to TRBJ2-7, with D tentatively TRBD1 (6 bases). The germline V gene encodes CDR1 WNHNN and CDR2 SYGVQD (reference sequence). V was trimmed by 6 bases and J by 3 bases, leaving 18 bases between them. The CDR3 sequence is 15 residues long. The CDR3 protein is CASSAVARQDYEQYF. Here the CDR3 DNA reads TGCGCCAGCAGCGCGGTGGCCCGACAGGACTACGAGCAGTACTTC.

Many counts were recorded for this clone. This chain links TRBV25-1 with TRBJ1-4, with TRBD1 matching 10 bases. Per the germline V gene, CDR1 is MGHDK and CDR2 is SYGVNS. The V segment lost 8 bases and the J segment 7 bases; nucleotides outside the gene matches: 1. The CDR3 spans 12 residues. The CDR3 DNA is TGTGCCAGCGACAGGGGGCGTGAAAAACTGTTTTTT. This sequence encodes CASDRGREKLFF.

V gene TRBV7-8 combines with J gene TRBJ1-1; 7 bases are a match to TRBD1. The CDR3 runs 14 residues. Germline V gives CDR1 SGHVS, CDR2 FQNEAQ. With 3 bases clipped from V and 3 bases from J, the junction kept 4 bases outside the gene matches. The CDR3 nucleotides read TGTGCCAGCAGCTTCGACAGGGCCGACACTGAAGCTTTCTTT. This translates into CASSFDRADTEAFF. Drawing the rest from reference TRBV7-8 and TRBJ1-1, the complete variable domain is GAGVSQSPRYKVAKRGQDVALRCDPISGHVSLFWYQQALGQGPEFLTYFQNEAQLDKSGLPSDRFFAERPEGSVSTLKIQRTQQEDSAVYLCASSFDRADTEAFFGQGTRLTVV.

The CDR3 region has the DNA TGTGCCAGCAGTCCAATAAGAGGGGGCTCGTCTGAAGCTTTCTTT. It specifies CASSPIRGGSSEAFF. The J gene is TRBJ1-1, the V gene TRBV7-9, with 7 bases identical to TRBD1. The CDR3 is 15 amino acids. V gave up 6 bases and J gave up 6 bases; unmatched junction bases: 13. CDR1 and CDR2 (germline): SEHNR, FQNEAQ (reference sequence).

This clone was counted a single time. The CDR3 sequence is CASSRNTGELFF. In DNA, the CDR3 is TGTGCCAGCAGCCGGAACACCGGGGAGCTGTTTTTT. The chain uses TRBV7-6 and TRBJ2-2; D ambiguous. Germline V gene sequence: CDR1 SGHVS, CDR2 FNYEAQ. V was shortened by 5 bases and J by 1 base, with 2 bases between the two germline ends. There are 12 residues in the CDR3. Combining the CDR3 with reference TRBV7-6 and TRBJ2-2 gives the whole variable domain GAGVSQSPRYKVTKRGQDVALRCDPISGHVSLYWYRQALGQGPEFLTYFNYEAQQDKSGLPNDRFSAERPEGSISTLTIQRTEQRDSAMYRCASSRNTGELFFGEGSRLTVL.

This clone was counted a few times. This sequence joins TRBV19 and TRBJ1-2; the D gene is possibly TRBD1 (6 bases). V was trimmed by 6 bases and J by 3 bases, leaving 14 bases between them. Germline V gene data show CDR1 as LNHDA and CDR2 as SQIVND (reference sequence). This CDR3 has 14 amino acids. This chain's CDR3 is CASRRGGADYGYTF. CDR3 DNA: TGTGCCAGTAGAAGGGGGGGCGCGGACTATGGCTACACCTTC.

CDR3 residues: CASSLSLGSGNTIYF. The CDR3 nucleotides read TGTGCCAGCAGCTTGAGTCTGGGTTCTGGAAACACCATATATTTT. The gene calls are TRBV7-2 and TRBJ1-3; no clear D gene. With 3 bases removed from V and 1 base from J, the gap between germline ends came to 10 bases. There are 15 residues in the CDR3. Germline values: CDR1 SGHTA, CDR2 FQGNSA.